The clone carrying this TCR beta chain came up a few times. Its antigen is as yet unknown. This sample was taken from a study of cytomegalovirus exposure and HLA in healthy donors. Turning to the study itself: Across some 400 genotyped donors, 81% landed in the Caucasian-associated ancestry cluster.

Researchers ran the PCR with 60 Vbeta and 13 Jbeta primers. Here immunoSEQ multiplex PCR was the method, and the copy in TCRdb shows in-frame clones only, minus some. The data show approximately 100,000 clones, with 50% to 65% seen just once and 3% to 4% held by the top ten. Study results and caveats: Later, TCR association rates were found to vary by HLA locus, highest for DRB1 and lowest for HLA-C.

The CDR3 has 13 residues. V was trimmed by 2 bases and J by 7 bases, leaving 12 bases between them. Per germline, CDR1 SGHDT and CDR2 YYEEEE. The specimen sequenced was PBMCs. The chain links TRBV5-6 to TRBJ1-1; no firm D call. The TCR sequence derives from a man aged 30 to 45 in good health and CMV-seropositive. CDR3 protein: CASSFGEGLEAFF. CDR3 nucleotides: TGTGCCAGCAGCTTTGGAGAAGGACTTGAAGCTTTCTTT.